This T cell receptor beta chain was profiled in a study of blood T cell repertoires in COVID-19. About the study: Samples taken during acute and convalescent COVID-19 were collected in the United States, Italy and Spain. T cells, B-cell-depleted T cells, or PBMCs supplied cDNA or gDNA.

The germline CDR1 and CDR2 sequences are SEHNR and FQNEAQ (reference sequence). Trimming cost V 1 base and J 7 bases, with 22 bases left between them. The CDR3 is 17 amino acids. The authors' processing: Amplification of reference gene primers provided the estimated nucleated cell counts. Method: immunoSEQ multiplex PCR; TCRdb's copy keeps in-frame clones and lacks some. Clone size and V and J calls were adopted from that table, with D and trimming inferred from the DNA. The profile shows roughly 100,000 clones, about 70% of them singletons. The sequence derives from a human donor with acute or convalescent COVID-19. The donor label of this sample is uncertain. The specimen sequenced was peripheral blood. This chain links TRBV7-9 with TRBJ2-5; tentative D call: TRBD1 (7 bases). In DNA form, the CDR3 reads TGTGCCAGCAGCTTAGGGACAGGAGGCCGGGAGAAATGGACCCAGTACTTC. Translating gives CASSLGTGGREKWTQYF.